The 25 T cell receptor beta chains reported below all come from one sample, sequenced in a study of T cells after yellow fever vaccination. In TCRdb, the 5' RACE reads were re-called with MiXCR into one record per CDR3 protein. The data hold about 240,000 distinct CDR3 sequences, with 6.9% observed a single time. Specimen: CD4+ T cells sorted from PBMCs, collected 15 days after the yellow fever booster vaccination. The receptors stem from a man aged 25-40 years who received the YFV17D yellow fever vaccine.

The V and J genes are TRBV3-1 and TRBJ2-7; no clear D gene. The V end was cut by 2 bases, the J end by 9 bases, with 11 bases between. Per germline, CDR1 LGHDT and CDR2 YNNKEL (reference sequence). This CDR3 contains 12 residues. As DNA, the CDR3 is TGTGCCAGCAGCCAACTGGGTAACAGGCAGTACTTC. It codes for CASSQLGNRQYF.

The genes are TRBV7-2 and TRBJ2-7, with D possibly TRBD2 on 5 matching bases. The CDR3 sequence is 13 residues long. The germline V gene has CDR1 SGHTA and CDR2 FQGNSA. Trimming took off 6 bases at V and 2 bases at J, with 11 bases between the two ends. Written as DNA, the CDR3 is TGTGCCAGCAGTTCGGGAACCCCCTACGAGCAGTACTTC. The encoded protein is CASSSGTPYEQYF.

The rearrangement uses TRBV20-1 and TRBJ2-3, with 9 bases fitting TRBD1. The CDR3 is 14 residues long. Germline loops: CDR1 DFQATT, CDR2 SNEGSKA (reference sequence). V trimming: 5 bases; J trimming: 6 bases; junction bases outside the gene matches: 9. The CDR3 loop is CSAGQGSRGDTQYF. CDR3 nucleotides: TGCAGTGCTGGACAGGGGTCCCGGGGGGATACGCAGTATTTT.

A few counts support this clonotype. The chain carries TRBV18 and TRBJ2-5, with a possible D match to TRBD2 (6 bases). The CDR3 covers 17 residues. Germline V gene lookup returns CDR1 KGHSH and CDR2 LQKENI. V dropped 2 bases and J dropped 0 bases, with 16 bases sitting between them. The CDR3 coding sequence is TGTGCCAGCTCACCATCGGTATCTAGCGTGTACCAAGAGACCCAGTACTTC. It specifies CASSPSVSSVYQETQYF.

This clonotype was picked up many times. The chain couples TRBV12-3 or TRBV12-4 to TRBJ2-5; 8 positions agree with TRBD2. J was trimmed by 5 bases and V by 6 bases; bases with no gene match: 11. The CDR3 consists of 15 residues. CDR3 sequence reads: CASSQLAEGGETQYF. The CDR3 region has the DNA TGTGCCAGCAGCCAACTAGCGGAGGGGGGGGAGACCCAGTACTTC.

This clonotype has only a few counts. The chain uses TRBV2 and TRBJ2-7, with D hard to call. The CDR3 sequence is 14 residues long. V gave up 11 bases and J gave up 0 bases, with 17 bases separating them. CDR1 SNHLY and CDR2 FYNNEI come from the germline V gene. The DNA for the CDR3 is TGTGCCTCCCGAACACGCGTGGGCTCCTACGAGCAGTACTTC. Amino acid sequence: CASRTRVGSYEQYF.

This clonotype has only a few counts. The CDR3 DNA reads as TGCAGTGCTAGATGGGGACACACCTACGAGCAGTACTTC. Protein sequence: CSARWGHTYEQYF. The chain employs TRBV20-1 and TRBJ2-7; D may be TRBD1 (6 bases). From germline, CDR1 is DFQATT and CDR2 SNEGSKA (reference sequence). V lost 2 bases and J lost 2, with 10 bases in between. CDR3 size: 13 residues.

This clonotype has more than one count but fewer than ten. CDR3 residues: CASSKDRDNQPQHF. The CDR3 nucleotides are TGTGCCAGCAGCAAGGACAGGGATAATCAGCCCCAGCATTTT. The chain joins TRBV7-2 to TRBJ1-5; 8 positions match TRBD1. This CDR3 is 14 amino acids long. V gave up 5 bases and J gave up 4 bases; unmatched junction bases: 4. Per the germline V gene, CDR1 is SGHTA and CDR2 is FQGNSA.

V and J are TRBV29-1 and TRBJ1-5; D is possibly TRBD1 (5 bases). V shed 7 bases and J shed 0 bases, with 13 bases lying between them. Germline V CDR1 and CDR2: SQVTM, ANQGSEA. CDR3 length equals 14 residues. As DNA, the CDR3 is TGCAGCGCCGGGACGGGGAATAGCAATCAGCCCCAGCATTTT. The encoded protein is CSAGTGNSNQPQHF.

This clonotype was counted a few times. This rearrangement joins TRBV15 to TRBJ2-7, with D maybe TRBD1 (6 bases). With 2 bases removed from V and 0 bases from J, the gap between germline ends came to 8 bases. Germline lookup yields CDR1 LNHNV and CDR2 YYDKDF (reference sequence). The CDR3 covers 14 residues. CDR3 residues: CATSRQGNSYEQYF. The CDR3 region has the DNA TGTGCCACCAGCAGACAGGGGAACTCCTACGAGCAGTACTTC.

The chain carries TRBV4-2 and TRBJ2-1; D may correspond to TRBD1 or TRBD2 (5 bases each). Trimming left V 4 bases short and J 4 bases short, with 14 bases between. Germline assignment: CDR1 LGHNA and CDR2 YNFKEQ. CDR3 length: 15 residues. The CDR3 sequence is CASSPERGAYNEQFF. CDR3 in DNA: TGTGCCAGCAGCCCAGAGCGAGGGGCTTACAATGAGCAGTTCTTC.

The rearrangement joins TRBV7-7 to TRBJ2-1, with 7 bases aligning to TRBD1. V lost 0 bases to trimming and J lost 6 bases; unmatched junction nucleotides: 5. Germline-derived CDR1 and CDR2 are SSHAT and FNYEAQ (reference sequence). This CDR3 region has 15 residues. Here the CDR3 reads CASSLAPTGTNEQFF. DNA for the CDR3: TGTGCCAGCAGCTTAGCGCCGACAGGGACCAATGAGCAGTTCTTC.

This clonotype came up a few times. The chain couples TRBV5-1 to TRBJ2-4, with TRBD2 matching 8 bases. V lost 0 bases to trimming and J lost 10 bases; unmatched junction nucleotides: 12. CDR1 SGHRS and CDR2 YFSETQ come from the germline V gene. This CDR3 contains 16 residues. In nucleotides, the CDR3 is TGCGCCAGCAGCTTGGCCGGGTCTAGCGGGCTTCGTATTCAGTACTTC. It codes for CASSLAGSSGLRIQYF.

This clonotype has just a few counts. CDR3 bases: TGTGCCAGCAGCTTGGACATCGGCTCCTACAATGAGCAGTTCTTC. This gives the protein CASSLDIGSYNEQFF. The chain is built from TRBV5-4 and TRBJ2-1; D gene uncertain. The CDR3 has 15 residues. CDR1 and CDR2 from the germline V gene are SGHNT and YYREEE (reference sequence). V was pared by 0 bases and J by 0 bases, with 7 bases between.

This clonotype turned up a few times. The chain is built from TRBV2 and TRBJ2-7, with D possibly matching TRBD2 (5 bases). The CDR3 consists of 12 residues. Germline values: CDR1 SNHLY, CDR2 FYNNEI. The germline V and J ends were trimmed by 4 bases and 3 bases, with 7 bases remaining between them. The CDR3: CASSVTSYEQYF. The CDR3 DNA reads as TGTGCCAGCAGTGTAACTAGCTACGAGCAGTACTTC.

This clonotype was detected ten times or more. The CDR3 spells CASSPPTSGGYEQYF. As DNA, the CDR3 is TGTGCCAGCTCACCCCCGACTAGCGGAGGGTACGAGCAGTACTTC. The rearrangement joins TRBV18 to TRBJ2-7; 9 bases map to TRBD2. CDR1 KGHSH and CDR2 LQKENI come from the germline V gene. The CDR3 is made up of 15 amino acids. Trimming took 3 bases from V and 4 from J; bases not matched to a gene: 7.

Only a few counts were recorded for this clonotype. CDR3 protein: CASSLRGDGGYGYTF. The DNA for the CDR3 is TGTGCCAGCAGCTTGCGCGGGGATGGCGGCTATGGCTACACCTTC. V and J are TRBV5-6 and TRBJ1-2; D unresolved. The CDR3 has 15 amino acids. The V end lost 1 base, the J end lost 4 bases, and 14 bases lay between the germline ends. The germline V gene has CDR1 SGHDT and CDR2 YYEEEE.

In its sample, this clonotype was seen many times. This chain connects TRBV7-3 to TRBJ2-1, with TRBD2 matching 10 bases. CDR1 is SGHTA, CDR2 FQGTGA, per germline. Trimming cost V 4 bases and J 3 bases; bases outside gene matches: 3. The length of the CDR3 is 15 residues. The CDR3 spells CASSYGLADYNEQFF. Here the CDR3 DNA reads TGTGCCAGCAGCTACGGACTAGCGGACTACAATGAGCAGTTCTTC. The entire variable domain, with the rest obtained from reference TRBV7-3 and TRBJ2-1, is as follows: GAGVSQTPSNKVTEKGKYVELRCDPISGHTALYWYRQSLGQGPEFLIYFQGTGAADDSGLPNDRFFAVRPEGSVSTLKIQRTERGDSAVYLCASSYGLADYNEQFFGPGTRLTVL.

This chain links TRBV7-2 with TRBJ1-3; 10 nucleotides match TRBD1. V trimming: 4 bases; J trimming: 0 bases; junction bases outside the gene matches: 0. Germline lookup yields CDR1 SGHTA and CDR2 FQGNSA. CDR3 length equals 15 residues. In DNA, the CDR3 is TGTGCCAGCAGCTGGGACAGGGGCTCTGGAAACACCATATATTTT. It yields the protein CASSWDRGSGNTIYF.

This clonotype was counted at least ten times. The chain uses TRBV7-2 and TRBJ2-1; no clear D gene. The germline CDR1 and CDR2 sequences are SGHTA and FQGNSA. This CDR3 is built from 12 residues. With 5 bases removed from V and 5 bases from J, the gap between germline ends came to 7 bases. The CDR3 reads CASSPQNNEQFF. CDR3 nucleotides: TGTGCCAGCAGCCCACAGAACAATGAGCAGTTCTTC. Full variable domain (outside the CDR3, taken from reference TRBV7-2 and TRBJ2-1): GAGVSQSPSNKVTEKGKDVELRCDPISGHTALYWYRQSLGQGLEFLIYFQGNSAPDKSGLPSDRFSAERTGGSVSTLTIQRTQQEDSAVYLCASSPQNNEQFFGPGTRLTVL.

This clonotype was seen ten or more times. This chain uses TRBV15 with TRBJ2-1; D remains ambiguous. The ends were cut back, 0 bases at V and 0 bases at J, with 9 bases in the middle. The CDR3 covers 16 residues. Germline CDR1 is LNHNV and CDR2 is YYDKDF (reference sequence). This CDR3 reads CATSRDYGSSYNEQFF. The CDR3 region has the DNA TGTGCCACCAGCAGAGATTACGGAAGCTCCTACAATGAGCAGTTCTTC.

Notes on this clonotype: The junction departs from germline at one end; a sequencing error may be responsible. This sequence joins TRBV12-3 or TRBV12-4 and TRBJ2-3; D is ambiguous. The CDR3 runs to 12 residues. The CDR3 is CSSSLPPDTQYF. For the CDR3, the DNA is TGTTCCAGCAGTTTACCCCCAGATACGCAGTATTTT.

This clonotype showed up many times. The chain carries TRBV20-1 and TRBJ2-1; D not resolved. The CDR3 contains 12 residues. V was pared by 6 bases and J by 2 bases, with 8 bases between. Looked up from germline, CDR1 is DFQATT and CDR2 is SNEGSKA (reference sequence). The CDR3 bases are TGCAGTGCCCGTCAGCCCTACAATGAGCAGTTCTTC. Its translation: CSARQPYNEQFF.

V is TRBV5-1 and J is TRBJ1-1, with a tentative D call TRBD1 (6 bases). Per germline, CDR1 SGHRS and CDR2 YFSETQ. Trimming took off 4 bases at V and 5 bases at J, with 21 bases between the two ends. The CDR3 totals 16 residues. The CDR3 DNA follows: TGCGCCAGCAGCGGGCGGGACACGGCGCCTTGGACTGAAGCTTTCTTT. This gives the protein CASSGRDTAPWTEAFF.

In this sample, this clonotype turned up many times. The V call is TRBV9, the J call TRBJ1-3; D remains ambiguous. Looked up from germline, CDR1 is SGDLS and CDR2 is YYNGEE. Trimming shortened V by 4 bases and J by 0 bases, and 11 bases separated the two germline ends. CDR3 size: 15 residues. CDR3 in DNA: TGTGCCAGCAGCCCTTCAATTCACTCTGGAAACACCATATATTTT. It translates to CASSPSIHSGNTIYF.